The clone carrying this T cell receptor beta chain has a count of ten or more. The antigen is not known. Unique molecular identifiers tagged the TCR beta cDNA libraries. TCRdb independently ran MiXCR on the PCR reads; one entry per CDR3 protein. The data contain 650,000 to 850,000 distinct CDR3 sequences, about 50% of them singletons. Trimming stripped 5 bases from V and 10 bases from J, with 15 bases between. Germline loops: CDR1 SGHTA, CDR2 FQGTGA. The CDR3 spans 14 residues. This record comes from a study of post-analysis software for immune sequencing data. Study-wide results and caveats: The five TRBV segments detected at higher frequency in patients than in controls included TRBV5-6, TRBV5-1 and TRBV20-1.

The sample consisted of blood. The clonotype was recovered from a girl aged 10 to 17 with multiple sclerosis. The V call is TRBV7-3, the J call TRBJ1-6; tentative D call: TRBD1 (5 bases). The CDR3 loop is CASSETGARSPLHF. As DNA, the CDR3 is TGTGCCAGCAGCGAAACAGGTGCGCGATCACCCCTCCACTTT.